This T cell receptor (beta chain) was identified in a study of cytomegalovirus exposure and HLA in healthy donors. The wider study: Out of 350 to 400 genotyped donors, 81% belonged to the Caucasian-associated ancestry cluster.

Samples came from healthy bone marrow donors. From germline, CDR1 is MNHEY and CDR2 SVGAGI. Trimming left V 5 bases short and J 7 bases short, with 11 bases between. The CDR3 is made up of 12 amino acids. The PCR had 60 Vbeta and 13 Jbeta primers. Some clones are missing from TCRdb's copy, which holds only in-frame ones; the method was immunoSEQ multiplex PCR. The sample's table shows roughly 150,000 clones. The TCR originated in a woman aged 50 to 60 in good health and CMV-seronegative. Material for sequencing was PBMCs. V and J are TRBV6-5 and TRBJ2-5; possible D gene TRBD2, 6 bases. This CDR3 reads CASSGDLGTQYF. CDR3 coding DNA: TGTGCCAGCAGTGGGGACTTGGGGACCCAGTACTTC.